This entry lists 17 T cell receptor beta chains sequenced from one sample in a study of T-cell reconstitution after alpha-beta-depleted transplantation in children. TCRbeta library preparation incorporated unique molecular identifiers. Via MiXCR, TCRdb re-called the PCR reads, giving one row per CDR3 protein. The sample lists 250,000 or so distinct CDR3 sequences; under 30% were seen once. Here the sequenced sample was PBMCs, mostly from graft donor cells, taken 360 days after TCRalphabeta/CD19-depleted stem cell transplant. The receptors derive from a female patient under 10 years old who had a stem cell transplant for congenital amegakaryocytic thrombocytopenia, so the T cells may come from the graft donor.

The rearrangement links TRBV6-2 or TRBV6-3 to TRBJ2-1; possibly TRBD1 for D (6 bases). V dropped 2 bases and J dropped 14 bases, with 16 bases sitting between them. Germline CDR1 MNHEY, CDR2 SVGEGT. CDR3 length equals 13 residues. CDR3: CASSYGVTGDKFF. The CDR3 region has the DNA TGTGCCAGCAGTTACGGGGTGACAGGCGATAAGTTCTTC.

The sample holds a few counts of this clonotype. For the CDR3, the DNA is TGTGCCAGCAGCTCCCACGCTACGAAAGAGACCCAGTACTTC. It yields the protein CASSSHATKETQYF. The chain uses TRBV11-2 and TRBJ2-5, with D hard to call. Trimming removed 4 bases at V and 3 bases at J, with 12 bases between. This CDR3 has 14 residues. Germline CDR1 SGHAT, CDR2 FQNNGV.

The chain joins TRBV12-3 or TRBV12-4 to TRBJ2-3; D might be TRBD2 (6 bases). This CDR3 comprises 15 residues. Trimming removed 5 bases from V and 5 bases from J, with 17 bases in between. The CDR3 here is CASSPLTGERDTQYF. Here the CDR3 DNA reads TGTGCCAGCAGTCCCTTAACGGGAGAACGAGATACGCAGTATTTT.

The rearrangement links TRBV28 to TRBJ1-4; the D is unclear. In germline, CDR1 is MDHEN, CDR2 SYDVKM. The CDR3 contains 13 residues. Trimming stripped 3 bases from V and 4 bases from J, with 6 bases between. The CDR3 DNA is TGTGCCAGCAGTTTCTACCATAATGAAAAACTGTTTTTT. Residues: CASSFYHNEKLFF.

This clonotype was seen a single time. The rearrangement joins TRBV20-1 to TRBJ2-4; D gene unclear. V shed 6 bases and J shed 10 bases, with 13 bases lying between them. Germline V gene data show CDR1 as DFQATT and CDR2 as SNEGSKA (reference sequence). The CDR3 contains 11 residues. CDR3 loop: CSARPARIQYF. The CDR3 region has the DNA TGCAGTGCCCGGCCAGCAAGAATTCAGTACTTC.

V is TRBV7-9 and J is TRBJ1-1; possible D gene TRBD1, 5 bases. In germline, CDR1 is SEHNR, CDR2 FQNEAQ (reference sequence). The length of the CDR3 is 16 residues. Trimming removed 4 bases at V and 0 bases at J, with 15 bases between. For the CDR3, the DNA is TGTGCCAGCAGCTCAGGCTACGGGGCTTTGAACACTGAAGCTTTCTTT. It is translated as CASSSGYGALNTEAFF.

There are many counts of this clonotype. This chain connects TRBV4-1 to TRBJ1-2; no reliable D call. V was clipped by 2 bases and J by 5 bases, with 6 bases between them. The CDR3 runs to 12 residues. Germline-derived CDR1 and CDR2 are MGHRA and YSYEKL. The CDR3 nucleotides are TGCGCCAGCAGCCAATTCCGTTATGGCTACACCTTC. Its protein is CASSQFRYGYTF.

This chain links TRBV5-1 with TRBJ2-2, with 11 bases aligning to TRBD2. Germline CDR1 reads SGHRS; CDR2 reads YFSETQ. V shed 0 bases, J shed 2 bases, and the junction held 9 bases outside the gene matches. This CDR3 is built from 19 residues. Written as DNA, the CDR3 is TGCGCCAGCAGCTTGGAAGCACTAGCGGGGGCCCTAAACACCGGGGAGCTGTTTTTT. Amino acids: CASSLEALAGALNTGELFF. Complete variable domain (other parts from reference TRBV5-1 and TRBJ2-2): KAGVTQTPRYLIKTRGQQVTLSCSPISGHRSVSWYQQTPGQGLQFLFEYFSETQRNKGNFPGRFSGRQFSNSRSEMNVSTLELGDSALYLCASSLEALAGALNTGELFFGEGSRLTVL.

This clonotype was detected a few times. The V gene is TRBV7-2, the J gene TRBJ2-7, with D unresolved. V was pared by 5 bases and J by 2 bases, with 10 bases between. The germline V gene encodes CDR1 SGHTA and CDR2 FQGNSA. CDR3 length equals 13 residues. The CDR3 is CASSLYQTYEQYF. CDR3 DNA: TGTGCCAGCAGCCTGTATCAAACCTACGAGCAGTACTTC. Supplemented by reference TRBV7-2 and TRBJ2-7, the full variable domain reads GAGVSQSPSNKVTEKGKDVELRCDPISGHTALYWYRQSLGQGLEFLIYFQGNSAPDKSGLPSDRFSAERTGGSVSTLTIQRTQQEDSAVYLCASSLYQTYEQYFGPGTRLTVT.

This clonotype has just a few counts. This chain connects TRBV6-1 to TRBJ1-5; tentatively, D is TRBD1 (6 bases). V gave up 3 bases and J gave up 5 bases, with 8 bases separating them. Per the germline V gene, CDR1 is MNHNS and CDR2 is SASEGT. The CDR3 length is 13 residues. CDR3 region: CASSETGHQPQHF. In DNA form, the CDR3 reads TGTGCCAGCAGTGAGACAGGCCATCAGCCCCAGCATTTT.

This clonotype was detected only a few times. The chain joins TRBV12-3 or TRBV12-4 to TRBJ1-1, with 7 bases that match TRBD1. Trimming at V came to 6 bases and at J to 4 bases, leaving 8 bases not matched to a gene. The CDR3 is 14 amino acids. The CDR3 nucleotides read TGTGCCAGCAGGGCCACAGGGGCGATCACTGAAGCTTTCTTT. This sequence encodes CASRATGAITEAFF.

This clonotype was counted a single time. Here the CDR3 reads CASSLAGAKNIQYF. DNA for the CDR3: TGTGCCAGCAGCTTAGCAGGGGCCAAAAACATTCAGTACTTC. The J gene is TRBJ2-4, the V gene TRBV11-2; a possible D gene is TRBD1 (5 bases). The CDR3 sequence is 14 residues long. Trimming left V 1 base short and J 1 base short, with 5 bases between. Germline V lookup: CDR1 SGHAT, CDR2 FQNNGV.

V and J are TRBV24-1 and TRBJ2-7, with TRBD1 matching over 8 bases. This CDR3 comprises 15 residues. Germline V gene sequence: CDR1 KGHDR, CDR2 SFDVKD. J lost 3 bases, V lost 0 bases, and 3 bases had no gene match. The CDR3 protein is CATSDLVQGVYEQYF. The DNA of the CDR3 is TGTGCCACCAGTGATTTGGTACAGGGGGTCTACGAGCAGTACTTC.

This clonotype was found a few times. The V and J genes are TRBV27 and TRBJ2-2; TRBD1 matches at 7 bases. This CDR3 comprises 15 residues. V was pared by 3 bases and J by 1 base, with 2 bases of the junction left unmatched. Germline V CDR1 and CDR2: MNHEY, SMNVEV (reference sequence). The CDR3 here is CASSFRTGNTGELFF. Here the CDR3 DNA reads TGTGCCAGCAGTTTTAGGACAGGGAACACCGGGGAGCTGTTTTTT.

This chain uses TRBV6-1 with TRBJ1-5, with D hard to call. Trimming removed 9 bases at V and 0 bases at J, with 12 bases between. Germline loops: CDR1 MNHNS, CDR2 SASEGT. The CDR3 extends over 14 amino acids. In DNA, the CDR3 is TGTGCCAGGGCCTGGGCGATTAGCAATCAGCCCCAGCATTTT. It is translated as CARAWAISNQPQHF.

Ten or more counts support this clonotype. V and J are TRBV12-3 or TRBV12-4 and TRBJ2-1; D is unresolved. There are 11 residues in the CDR3. V was pared by 6 bases and J by 10 bases, with 10 bases between. The CDR3 protein is CASRLDVEQFF. CDR3 DNA sequence: TGTGCCAGCAGATTGGACGTGGAGCAGTTCTTC.

The genes are TRBV12-3 or TRBV12-4 and TRBJ1-5; 7 nucleotides match TRBD1. V gave up 5 bases and J gave up 3 bases; unmatched junction bases: 10. The CDR3 spans 16 residues. The CDR3 coding sequence is TGTGCCAGCAGTAACTTGGCCGGGACAGTCAATCAGCCCCAGCATTTT. Protein product: CASSNLAGTVNQPQHF.